The rows below give T cell receptor beta chains drawn from one sample of a study of glioma-infiltrating T cells after dendritic cell vaccination. The table came from immunoSEQ multiplex PCR; TCRdb's copy has only in-frame clones and leaves some out. The data hold tens of thousands of clones, with over 75% observed a single time. The material sequenced was blood, taken before dendritic cell vaccination. The source of these receptors is a human donor with glioblastoma. Both conserved end residues are part of each CDR3. D genes are given only for firm matches. Not every row has a clone size; where given, it reads once, few, many or a size class.

v_gene: TRBV19
d_gene: TRBD1
j_gene: TRBJ1-1
abundance: NA
CDR3aa: CASSQTGGWGSMNTEAFF
CDR3nt: TGTGCCAGTAGCCAGACAGGGGGCTGGGGATCGATGAACACTGAAGCTTTCTTT

v_gene: TRBV7-9
d_gene: NA
j_gene: TRBJ1-4
abundance: NA
CDR3aa: CASSAALGRDFREKLFF
CDR3nt: TGTGCCAGCAGCGCAGCCCTTGGGCGGGACTTTCGTGAAAAACTGTTTTTT

v_gene: TRBV14
d_gene: TRBD1
j_gene: TRBJ1-2
abundance: NA
CDR3aa: CASSQGRTGYPYGYTF
CDR3nt: TGTGCCAGCAGCCAAGGACGGACAGGGTATCCCTATGGCTACACCTTC

v_gene: TRBV5-4
d_gene: TRBD1
j_gene: TRBJ2-5
abundance: NA
CDR3aa: CASSTQTGQETQYF
CDR3nt: TGTGCCAGCAGCACCCAGACAGGGCAAGAGACCCAGTACTTC

v_gene: TRBV5-1
d_gene: NA
j_gene: TRBJ1-2
abundance: NA
CDR3aa: CASSWTGTVNYGYTF
CDR3nt: TGCGCCAGCAGCTGGACGGGAACTGTTAACTATGGCTACACCTTC

v_gene: TRBV19
d_gene: TRBD1
j_gene: TRBJ1-5
abundance: once
CDR3aa: CASSPSRTGGFNQPQHF
CDR3nt: TGTGCCAGTAGTCCTAGCCGGACAGGGGGCTTCAATCAGCCCCAGCATTTT

v_gene: TRBV7-9
d_gene: NA
j_gene: TRBJ2-3
abundance: NA
CDR3aa: CASSSQGTPTDTQYF
CDR3nt: TGTGCCAGCAGCTCCCAGGGGACCCCCACAGATACGCAGTATTTT

v_gene: TRBV2
d_gene: NA
j_gene: TRBJ2-3
abundance: NA
CDR3aa: CASSDSRETDTQYF
CDR3nt: TGTGCCAGCAGTGACTCTCGGGAGACCGATACGCAGTATTTT

v_gene: TRBV19
d_gene: NA
j_gene: TRBJ1-1
abundance: NA
CDR3aa: CASIQGNTEAFF
CDR3nt: TGTGCCAGTATACAGGGGAACACTGAAGCTTTCTTT

v_gene: TRBV10-2
d_gene: NA
j_gene: TRBJ1-5
abundance: NA
CDR3aa: CASSLGGGNNQPQHF
CDR3nt: TGCGCCAGCAGCCTCGGGGGAGGAAACAATCAGCCCCAGCATTTT

v_gene: TRBV7-2
d_gene: NA
j_gene: TRBJ1-2
abundance: NA
CDR3aa: CASSRRDKDGYTF
CDR3nt: TGTGCCAGCAGCCGCCGGGACAAAGATGGCTACACCTTC

v_gene: TRBV9
d_gene: TRBD2
j_gene: TRBJ2-3
abundance: NA
CDR3aa: CASSVGSGTSGSLRTDTQYF
CDR3nt: TGTGCCAGCAGCGTAGGTTCCGGGACTAGCGGGAGTTTAAGAACAGATACGCAGTATTTT

v_gene: TRBV5-8
d_gene: NA
j_gene: TRBJ2-6
abundance: once
CDR3aa: CASSLVQVFLSGANVLTF
CDR3nt: TGTGCCAGCAGCTTGGTGCAGGTTTTTCTCTCTGGGGCCAACGTCCTGACTTTC

v_gene: TRBV6-5
d_gene: NA
j_gene: TRBJ2-2
abundance: NA
CDR3aa: CASRQKSGELFF
CDR3nt: TGTGCCAGCAGGCAGAAGTCCGGGGAGCTGTTTTTT

v_gene: TRBV6-5
d_gene: NA
j_gene: TRBJ1-6
abundance: once
CDR3aa: CASSYSRGSPLHF
CDR3nt: TGTGCCAGCAGTTATTCAAGGGGGTCACCCCTCCACTTT

v_gene: TRBV4-2
d_gene: NA
j_gene: TRBJ1-1
abundance: NA
CDR3aa: CASSQGGLAAMNTEAFF
CDR3nt: TGTGCCAGCAGCCAAGGTGGATTAGCTGCTATGAACACTGAAGCTTTCTTT

v_gene: TRBV25-1
d_gene: NA
j_gene: TRBJ2-2
abundance: NA
CDR3aa: CASSEYQGNTGELFF
CDR3nt: TGTGCCAGCAGTGAATATCAGGGGAACACCGGGGAGCTGTTTTTT

v_gene: TRBV12-5
d_gene: TRBD1
j_gene: TRBJ1-3
abundance: NA
CDR3aa: CASVLNNRQGIGGNTIYF
CDR3nt: TGTGCTAGTGTCCTGAATAATAGACAGGGGATAGGTGGAAACACCATATATTTT

v_gene: TRBV25-1
d_gene: TRBD1
j_gene: TRBJ2-3
abundance: NA
CDR3aa: CASSEPGGSHTQYF
CDR3nt: TGTGCCAGCAGTGAACCAGGGGGATCACATACGCAGTATTTT

v_gene: TRBV5-6
d_gene: TRBD1
j_gene: TRBJ2-1
abundance: NA
CDR3aa: CASSHRQGVTYNEQFF
CDR3nt: TGTGCCAGCAGCCACCGACAGGGGGTCACCTACAATGAGCAGTTCTTC

v_gene: TRBV30
d_gene: TRBD1
j_gene: TRBJ1-5
abundance: NA
CDR3aa: CAWPTGEDNQPQHF
CDR3nt: TGTGCCTGGCCAACAGGGGAGGACAATCAGCCCCAGCATTTT

v_gene: TRBV19
d_gene: NA
j_gene: TRBJ2-1
abundance: NA
CDR3aa: CASSIAGFYNEQFF
CDR3nt: TGTGCCAGTAGTATAGCGGGGTTCTACAATGAGCAGTTCTTC

v_gene: TRBV6-1
d_gene: TRBD2
j_gene: TRBJ2-1
abundance: NA
CDR3aa: CASRRLAGAYNEQFF
CDR3nt: TGTGCCAGCAGGAGACTAGCGGGGGCCTACAATGAGCAGTTCTTC

v_gene: TRBV5-6
d_gene: TRBD1
j_gene: TRBJ1-2
abundance: few
CDR3aa: CASSVGTGGLNYGYTF
CDR3nt: TGTGCCAGCAGCGTTGGGACAGGGGGACTTAACTATGGCTACACCTTC

v_gene: TRBV5-8
d_gene: TRBD2
j_gene: TRBJ2-1
abundance: NA
CDR3aa: CASNKILAGFYNEQFF
CDR3nt: TGTGCCAGCAACAAAATACTAGCGGGATTTTACAATGAGCAGTTCTTC

v_gene: TRBV2
d_gene: TRBD2
j_gene: TRBJ2-2
abundance: NA
CDR3aa: CASSEILGTSENTGELFF
CDR3nt: TGTGCCAGCAGTGAGATTTTAGGGACTAGCGAGAACACCGGGGAGCTGTTTTTT

v_gene: TRBV6-1
d_gene: TRBD1
j_gene: TRBJ1-1
abundance: NA
CDR3aa: CASSRQGVTEAFF
CDR3nt: TGTGCCAGCAGTCGACAGGGGGTAACTGAAGCTTTCTTT

v_gene: TRBV19
d_gene: NA
j_gene: TRBJ1-5
abundance: NA
CDR3aa: CASSIEGMKPQHF
CDR3nt: TGTGCCAGTAGTATTGAGGGAATGAAGCCCCAGCATTTT

v_gene: TRBV7-9
d_gene: NA
j_gene: TRBJ1-5
abundance: NA
CDR3aa: CASSLGLGVDQPQHF
CDR3nt: TGTGCCAGCAGCTTAGGTTTAGGGGTGGATCAGCCCCAGCATTTT

v_gene: TRBV2
d_gene: TRBD2
j_gene: TRBJ2-1
abundance: NA
CDR3aa: CASNLAGGSYNEQFF
CDR3nt: TGTGCCAGCAACTTAGCGGGAGGGTCCTACAATGAGCAGTTCTTC

v_gene: TRBV11-3
d_gene: TRBD1
j_gene: TRBJ2-1
abundance: NA
CDR3aa: CASSPRDRTNEQFF
CDR3nt: TGTGCCAGCAGCCCGAGGGACAGAACCAATGAGCAGTTCTTC

v_gene: TRBV19
d_gene: TRBD1
j_gene: TRBJ1-2
abundance: NA
CDR3aa: CASSVDRAYAGYTF
CDR3nt: TGTGCCAGTAGTGTGGACAGGGCTTATGCTGGCTACACCTTC

v_gene: TRBV6-1
d_gene: TRBD1
j_gene: TRBJ2-1
abundance: NA
CDR3aa: CASSEEGQANEQFF
CDR3nt: TGTGCCAGCAGTGAAGAAGGACAGGCAAATGAGCAGTTCTTC

v_gene: TRBV6-6
d_gene: NA
j_gene: TRBJ1-4
abundance: NA
CDR3aa: CASSTDGKKLFF
CDR3nt: TGTGCCAGCTCTACCGACGGGAAAAAACTGTTTTTT

v_gene: TRBV5-5
d_gene: TRBD1
j_gene: TRBJ1-5
abundance: NA
CDR3aa: CASSGTGGVQPQHF
CDR3nt: TGTGCCAGCAGCGGGACAGGGGGAGTGCAGCCCCAGCATTTT

v_gene: TRBV13
d_gene: NA
j_gene: TRBJ1-1
abundance: once
CDR3aa: CASSKNLETAFF
CDR3nt: TGTGCCAGCAGCAAGAACCTAGAAACGGCTTTCTTT

v_gene: TRBV25-1
d_gene: TRBD2
j_gene: TRBJ2-2
abundance: medium-sized
CDR3aa: CASRLSGRVAGELFF
CDR3nt: TGTGCCAGCAGACTTAGCGGGAGAGTGGCCGGGGAGCTGTTTTTT

v_gene: TRBV7-9
d_gene: TRBD2
j_gene: TRBJ2-1
abundance: NA
CDR3aa: CASSSGTSVNEQFF
CDR3nt: TGTGCCAGCAGCTCCGGGACTAGCGTGAATGAGCAGTTCTTC

v_gene: TRBV10-3
d_gene: TRBD1
j_gene: TRBJ2-5
abundance: NA
CDR3aa: CAARGQGEETQYF
CDR3nt: TGTGCCGCGCGGGGACAGGGGGAGGAGACCCAGTACTTC

v_gene: TRBV11-2
d_gene: NA
j_gene: TRBJ1-1
abundance: NA
CDR3aa: CASSLDIGVRGVEAFF
CDR3nt: TGTGCCAGCAGCTTAGATATCGGGGTGCGGGGGGTTGAGGCTTTCTTT

v_gene: TRBV6-1
d_gene: NA
j_gene: TRBJ2-1
abundance: NA
CDR3aa: CASQPRELVGQFF
CDR3nt: TGTGCCAGCCAGCCACGGGAGTTAGTAGGGCAGTTCTTC

v_gene: TRBV7-2
d_gene: TRBD1
j_gene: TRBJ1-2
abundance: once
CDR3aa: CASRTEGADYGYTF
CDR3nt: TGTGCCAGCAGGACAGAGGGGGCGGACTATGGCTACACCTTC

v_gene: TRBV15
d_gene: TRBD1
j_gene: TRBJ1-5
abundance: NA
CDR3aa: CATSRETGGLWQPQHF
CDR3nt: TGTGCCACCAGCAGAGAGACAGGGGGCTTGTGGCAGCCCCAGCATTTT

v_gene: TRBV10-3
d_gene: TRBD2
j_gene: TRBJ2-3
abundance: NA
CDR3aa: CAISEFSGGEDTQYF
CDR3nt: TGTGCCATCAGTGAGTTTAGCGGGGGGGAAGATACGCAGTATTTT

v_gene: TRBV18
d_gene: NA
j_gene: TRBJ1-4
abundance: NA
CDR3aa: CASSPENGGYGEKLFF
CDR3nt: TGTGCCAGCTCACCAGAGAATGGGGGGTATGGTGAAAAACTGTTTTTT

v_gene: TRBV5-1
d_gene: NA
j_gene: TRBJ2-3
abundance: few
CDR3aa: CASSLNDRSTDTQYF
CDR3nt: TGCGCCAGCAGCTTGAATGACAGGAGCACAGATACGCAGTATTTT

v_gene: TRBV14
d_gene: NA
j_gene: TRBJ1-1
abundance: once
CDR3aa: CASSPRAGERERVF
CDR3nt: TGTGCCAGCAGCCCCCGTGCGGGGGAGCGGGAGAGGGTCTTT

v_gene: TRBV19
d_gene: TRBD1
j_gene: TRBJ2-7
abundance: NA
CDR3aa: CASSPGTGGFEQYF
CDR3nt: TGTGCCAGTAGTCCCGGGACAGGGGGCTTCGAGCAGTACTTC

v_gene: TRBV28
d_gene: TRBD2
j_gene: TRBJ2-5
abundance: NA
CDR3aa: CASGTSGLLQETQYF
CDR3nt: TGTGCCAGCGGGACTAGCGGGCTACTCCAAGAGACCCAGTACTTC